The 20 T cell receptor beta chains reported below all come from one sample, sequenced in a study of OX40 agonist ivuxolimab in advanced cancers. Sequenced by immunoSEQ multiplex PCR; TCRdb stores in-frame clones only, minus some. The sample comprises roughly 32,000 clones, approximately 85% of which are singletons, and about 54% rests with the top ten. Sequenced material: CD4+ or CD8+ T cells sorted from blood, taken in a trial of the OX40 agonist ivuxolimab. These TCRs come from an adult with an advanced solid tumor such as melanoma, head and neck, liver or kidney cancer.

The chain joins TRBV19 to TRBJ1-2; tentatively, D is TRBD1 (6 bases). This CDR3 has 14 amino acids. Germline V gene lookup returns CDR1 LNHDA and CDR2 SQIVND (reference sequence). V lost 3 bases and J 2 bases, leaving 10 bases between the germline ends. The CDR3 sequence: CASSIGQPNYGYTF. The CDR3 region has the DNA TGTGCCAGTAGTATTGGACAGCCGAACTATGGCTACACCTTC. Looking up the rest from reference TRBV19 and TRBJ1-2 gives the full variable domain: DGGITQSPKYLFRKEGQNVTLSCEQNLNHDAMYWYRQDPGQGLRLIYYSQIVNDFQKGDIAEGYSVSREKKESFPLTVTSAQKNPTAFYLCASSIGQPNYGYTFGSGTRLTVV.

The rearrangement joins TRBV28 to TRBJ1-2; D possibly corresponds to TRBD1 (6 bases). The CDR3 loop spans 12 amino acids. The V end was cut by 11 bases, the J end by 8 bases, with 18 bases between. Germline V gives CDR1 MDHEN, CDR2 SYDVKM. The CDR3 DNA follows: TGTGCCGGAAGGTCCAGGGGAGAGGGCTACACCTTC. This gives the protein CAGRSRGEGYTF.

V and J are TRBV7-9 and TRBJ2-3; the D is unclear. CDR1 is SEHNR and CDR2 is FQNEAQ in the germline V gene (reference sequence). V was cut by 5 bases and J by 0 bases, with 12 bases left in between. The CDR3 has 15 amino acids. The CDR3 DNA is TGTGCCAGCAGCGCCCCGGAAATGAGCACAGATACGCAGTATTTT. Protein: CASSAPEMSTDTQYF.

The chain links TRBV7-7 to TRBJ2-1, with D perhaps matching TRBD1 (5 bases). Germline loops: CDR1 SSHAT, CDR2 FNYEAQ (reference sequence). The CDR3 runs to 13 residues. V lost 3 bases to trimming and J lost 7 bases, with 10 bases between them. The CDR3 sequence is CASSFSSGNEQFF. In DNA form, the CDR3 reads TGTGCCAGCAGCTTCAGCTCAGGGAATGAGCAGTTCTTC.

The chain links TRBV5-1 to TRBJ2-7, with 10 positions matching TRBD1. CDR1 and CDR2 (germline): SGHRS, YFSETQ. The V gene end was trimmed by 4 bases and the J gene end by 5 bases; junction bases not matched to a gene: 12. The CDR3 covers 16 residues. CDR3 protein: CASSGYGGQGFDEQYF. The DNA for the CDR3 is TGCGCCAGCAGCGGATACGGGGGACAGGGGTTCGACGAGCAGTACTTC.

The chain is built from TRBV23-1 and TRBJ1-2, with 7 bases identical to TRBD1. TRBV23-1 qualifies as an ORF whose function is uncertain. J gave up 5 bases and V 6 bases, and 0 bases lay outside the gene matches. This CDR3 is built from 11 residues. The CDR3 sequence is CASRTGYGYTF. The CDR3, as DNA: TGCGCCAGCAGGACAGGGTATGGCTACACCTTC.

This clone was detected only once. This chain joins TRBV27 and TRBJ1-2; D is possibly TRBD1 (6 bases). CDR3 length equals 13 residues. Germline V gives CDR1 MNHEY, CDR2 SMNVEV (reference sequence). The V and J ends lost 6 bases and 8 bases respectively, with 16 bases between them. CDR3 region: CASRPQGWGGYTF. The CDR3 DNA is TGTGCCAGCAGGCCACAGGGTTGGGGCGGCTACACCTTC.

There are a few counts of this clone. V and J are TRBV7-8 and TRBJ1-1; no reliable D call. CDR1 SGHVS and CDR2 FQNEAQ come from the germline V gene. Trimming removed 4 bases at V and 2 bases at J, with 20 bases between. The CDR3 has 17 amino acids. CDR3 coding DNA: TGTGCCAGCAGCTCAGAATTTTCGTGGGGAACCAACACTGAAGCTTTCTTT. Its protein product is CASSSEFSWGTNTEAFF.

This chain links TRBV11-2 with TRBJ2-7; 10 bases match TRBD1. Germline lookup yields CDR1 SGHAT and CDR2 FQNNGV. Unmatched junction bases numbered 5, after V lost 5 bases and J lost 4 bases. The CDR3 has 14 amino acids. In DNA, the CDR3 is TGTGCCAGCAGCCCCCCGGGACAGGGGTACGAGCAGTACTTC. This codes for CASSPPGQGYEQYF. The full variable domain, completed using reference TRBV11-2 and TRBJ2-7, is EAGVAQSPRYKIIEKRQSVAFWCNPISGHATLYWYQQILGQGPKLLIQFQNNGVVDDSQLPKDRFSAERLKGVDSTLKIQPAKLEDSAVYLCASSPPGQGYEQYFGPGTRLTVT.

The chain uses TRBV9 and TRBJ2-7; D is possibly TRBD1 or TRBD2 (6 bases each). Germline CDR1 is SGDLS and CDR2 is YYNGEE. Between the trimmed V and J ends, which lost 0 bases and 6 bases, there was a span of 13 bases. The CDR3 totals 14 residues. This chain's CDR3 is CASSVEGGWSEQYF. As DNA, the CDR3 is TGTGCCAGCAGCGTAGAGGGGGGCTGGTCCGAGCAGTACTTC.

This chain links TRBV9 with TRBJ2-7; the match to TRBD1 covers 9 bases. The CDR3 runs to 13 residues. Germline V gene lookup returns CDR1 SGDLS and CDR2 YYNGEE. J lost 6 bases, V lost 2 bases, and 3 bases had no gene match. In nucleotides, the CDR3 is TGTGCCAGCAGCGTGGGACAGGGTGGCGAGCAGTACTTC. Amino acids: CASSVGQGGEQYF.

The CDR3 DNA follows: TGTGCCAGCAGCTTAACGGGACAGGGTAACTATGGCTACACCTTC. It encodes CASSLTGQGNYGYTF. V is TRBV5-4 and J is TRBJ1-2; 9 nucleotides agree with TRBD1. V lost 2 bases and J lost 1; bases outside the gene matches: 3. The germline V gene has CDR1 SGHNT and CDR2 YYREEE (reference sequence). The length of the CDR3 is 15 residues. Drawing the rest from reference TRBV5-4 and TRBJ1-2, the complete variable domain is ETGVTQSPTHLIKTRGQQVTLRCSSQSGHNTVSWYQQALGQGPQFIFQYYREEENGRGNFPPRFSGLQFPNYSSELNVNALELDDSALYLCASSLTGQGNYGYTFGSGTRLTVV.

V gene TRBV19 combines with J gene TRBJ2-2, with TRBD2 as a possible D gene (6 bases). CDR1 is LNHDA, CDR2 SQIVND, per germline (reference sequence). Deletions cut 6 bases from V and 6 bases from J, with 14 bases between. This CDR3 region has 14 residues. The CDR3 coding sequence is TGTGCCAGTAGCCCTTCCGGGGGAGCCGGGGAGCTGTTTTTT. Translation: CASSPSGGAGELFF.

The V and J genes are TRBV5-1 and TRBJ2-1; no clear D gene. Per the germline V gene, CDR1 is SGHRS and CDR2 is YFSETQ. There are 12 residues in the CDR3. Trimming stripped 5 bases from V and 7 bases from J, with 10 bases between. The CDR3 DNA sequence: TGCGCCAGCAGGGGCGTGGGGAATGAGCAGTTCTTC. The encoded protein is CASRGVGNEQFF.

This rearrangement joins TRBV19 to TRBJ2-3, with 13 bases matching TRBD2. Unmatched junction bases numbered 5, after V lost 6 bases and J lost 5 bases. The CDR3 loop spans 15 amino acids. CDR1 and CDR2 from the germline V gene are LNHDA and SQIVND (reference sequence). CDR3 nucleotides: TGTGCCAGTAGCACTAGCGGGGGGGCACAAGATACGCAGTATTTT. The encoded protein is CASSTSGGAQDTQYF.

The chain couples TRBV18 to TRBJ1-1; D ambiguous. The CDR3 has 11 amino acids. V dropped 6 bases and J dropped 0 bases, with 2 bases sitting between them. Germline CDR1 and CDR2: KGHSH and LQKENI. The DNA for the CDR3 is TGTGCCAGCTCTCTGAACACTGAAGCTTTCTTT. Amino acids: CASSLNTEAFF.

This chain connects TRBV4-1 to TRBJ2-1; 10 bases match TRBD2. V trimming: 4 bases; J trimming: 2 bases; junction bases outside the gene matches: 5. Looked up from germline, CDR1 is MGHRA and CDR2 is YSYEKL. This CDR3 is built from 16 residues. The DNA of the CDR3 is TGCGCCAGCAGCCGCTCACTAGCGGGGACCTACAATGAGCAGTTCTTC. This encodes CASSRSLAGTYNEQFF.

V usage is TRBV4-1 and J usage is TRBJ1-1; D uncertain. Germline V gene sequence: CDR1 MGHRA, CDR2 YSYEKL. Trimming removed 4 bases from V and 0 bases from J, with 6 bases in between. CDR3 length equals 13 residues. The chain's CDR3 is CASSPGMNTEAFF. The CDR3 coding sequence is TGCGCCAGCAGCCCCGGCATGAACACTGAAGCTTTCTTT.

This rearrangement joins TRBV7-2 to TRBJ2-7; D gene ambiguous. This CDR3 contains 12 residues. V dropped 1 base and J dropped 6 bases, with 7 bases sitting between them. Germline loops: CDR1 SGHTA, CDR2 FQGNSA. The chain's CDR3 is CASSLGSIEQYF. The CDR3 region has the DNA TGTGCCAGCAGCTTAGGCTCAATCGAGCAGTACTTC.

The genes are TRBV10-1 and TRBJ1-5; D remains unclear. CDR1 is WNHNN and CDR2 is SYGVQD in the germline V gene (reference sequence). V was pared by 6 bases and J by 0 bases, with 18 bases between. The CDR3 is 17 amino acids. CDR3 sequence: CASSGQAGSDSNQPQHF. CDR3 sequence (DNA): TGCGCCAGCAGCGGGCAAGCGGGAAGCGATAGCAATCAGCCCCAGCATTTT.